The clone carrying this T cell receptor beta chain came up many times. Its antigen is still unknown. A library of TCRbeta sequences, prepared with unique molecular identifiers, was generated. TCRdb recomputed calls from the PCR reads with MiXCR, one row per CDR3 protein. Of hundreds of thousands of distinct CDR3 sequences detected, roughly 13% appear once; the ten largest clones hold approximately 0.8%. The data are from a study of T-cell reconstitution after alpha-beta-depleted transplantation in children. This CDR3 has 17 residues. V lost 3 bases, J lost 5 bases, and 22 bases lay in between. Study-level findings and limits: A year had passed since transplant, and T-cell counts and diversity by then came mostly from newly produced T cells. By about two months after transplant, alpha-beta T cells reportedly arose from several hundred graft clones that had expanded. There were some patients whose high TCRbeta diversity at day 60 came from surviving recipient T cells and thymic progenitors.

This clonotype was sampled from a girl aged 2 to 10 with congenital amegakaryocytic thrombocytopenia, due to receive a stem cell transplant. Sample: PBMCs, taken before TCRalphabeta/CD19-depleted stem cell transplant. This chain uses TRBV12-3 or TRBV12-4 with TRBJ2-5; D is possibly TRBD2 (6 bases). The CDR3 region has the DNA TGTGCCAGCAGTTTTTTAGCCTCAGCCGGGAGTGGTGAGACCCAGTACTTC. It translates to CASSFLASAGSGETQYF.